This TCR beta chain was sequenced in a study of T-cell reconstitution after alpha-beta-depleted transplantation in children. Ten or more counts support this clonotype. This CDR3 contains 15 residues. V lost 8 bases and J 0 bases, leaving 17 bases between the germline ends. Germline CDR1 and CDR2: SGHNT and YENEEA. Unique molecular identifiers tagged the TCRbeta library. TCRdb passed the PCR reads through MiXCR, listing each CDR3 protein once. Of some 70,000 distinct CDR3 sequences in the sample, about 7.3% were seen once. The source material was PBMCs from the stem cell graft donor, sampled from the stem cell graft. The chain employs TRBV11-3 and TRBJ2-7; maybe TRBD1 (5 bases). This TCR was sampled from a human donor who donated a stem cell graft to a child with acute lymphoblastic leukemia. CDR3: CASAASGRRSYEQYF. CDR3 coding DNA: TGTGCCAGCGCGGCATCAGGGCGCCGCTCCTACGAGCAGTACTTC.